This T cell receptor (beta chain) was sequenced for a study of T cells in Graves' hyperthyroidism and ophthalmopathy (dated 2019 in TCRdb). Regarding the research as a whole: Peripheral blood samples were taken at the time of initial diagnosis, prior to any treatment. For training and testing, the approximately 97 patients in the discovery cohort were randomly divided in a 7:3 ratio. Prospective prediction of ophthalmopathy was tested in an independent validation cohort of fewer than 20 hyperthyroidism patients and 17 patients who later progressed to ophthalmopathy. Following sampling, methimazole starting at 30 mg daily was given to hyperthyroidism patients, and high-dose intravenous methylprednisolone was given to ophthalmopathy patients. Thyroid tissue and blood T-cell repertoires from more than 5 Graves' hyperthyroidism patients were also compared in the study. To identify TCR V-J signatures that set the groups apart, the researchers used a discovery cohort of 100 patients, made up of 43 with Graves' ophthalmopathy and some 56 with stable Graves' hyperthyroidism. TCR Vbeta CDR3 sequencing of 120 to 150 peripheral blood samples (under 45 ophthalmopathy, approximately 80 hyperthyroidism and approximately 17 progressor patients) is reported in the paper.

This clonotype was recorded at least ten times. Its specific antigen is unknown. Per-base qualities were not stored, and no clone one base away is much larger. The CDR3 has 15 amino acids, counting the end cysteine and phenylalanine. Just the 45-base CDR3 DNA is kept, in frame starting at base 1. Relative to germline, V is 4 bases shorter and J is 0 bases shorter, with 12 bases between their ends. CDR1 and CDR2 are read off the germline V gene as MDHEN and SYDVKM. TCR beta CDR3 regions were amplified from RNA transcripts. The TCR CDR3 was subjected to a first round of RT-PCR using the HTBI primer set and the Qiagen OneStep RT-PCR kit. Libraries were constructed in a second round of multiplex PCR, after which size selection and purification were carried out. Libraries were sequenced paired-end with 100 bp reads on an Illumina HiSeq2000. In the source study's methods: SOAPnuke was used to process the raw data, removing reads that contained adapters or uncalled bases, had a mean Phred below 15, or lacked an exact match to the constant primer or identifier. COPE v1.2.5 was used to merge the high-quality paired reads, and each unique nucleotide sequence was defined as a clonotype. MiTCR v1.1 was used to align clonotypes to the IMGT TRBV, TRBD and TRBJ reference segments. Analysis was restricted to V-J combinations with a frequency above 0.0001, which covered roughly 99% of repertoires. The TCS score was defined as F50 (clonal expansion) divided by E x V (chaos), with BLOSUM62-based TCRdist calculated between CDR3 peptides within each V-J. Welch's t-statistics and random forest reduced roughly 540 V-J features to 10 to 15, which were used in a naive Bayes classifier (R e1071). The public reads were reanalyzed by TCRdb: fastp trimming at Q25, MiXCR alignment, in-frame beta chains only. For every CDR3 protein sequence, its rows merge into one entry that carries the most common genes and DNA. V and J calls and clone size were set by TCRdb, not the authors. Here the sample has a few hundred thousand distinct CDR3 sequences; around 21% occur a single time. Of the sample, around a quarter is held by the ten largest clones.

A patient counted as having stable Graves' hyperthyroidism if no progression to ophthalmopathy occurred over 18 months of follow-up. The hyperthyroidism patients were between 18 and 65 years old and newly diagnosed, with a disease duration of less than 2 months. The study excluded patients with uncontrolled infections, other autoimmune diseases, pregnancy or lactation. Clinical symptoms, serum thyroxine and TRAb, thyroid ultrasound, and orbital computed tomography formed the basis for the diagnoses. Ficoll-Paque density gradient centrifugation was used to isolate PBMCs from approximately 11 ml of fresh peripheral blood. Total RNA was extracted using Trizol reagent, and RNA quality was assessed on an Agilent 2100 Bioanalyzer. Overall study outcomes, separate from this receptor: Most expanded thyroid clonotypes (frequency above 0.001) were also found in blood, which suggests that blood repertoires may mirror thyroid immune responses. In validation, the model predicted progression to ophthalmopathy with around 71% sensitivity and around 72% specificity, a median of about 6.7 months before onset. In cross-validation, a model built on a 13 V-J signature told ophthalmopathy apart from stable hyperthyroidism with 85% to 90% sensitivity and approximately 81% specificity, and in testing the same model reached 80%/75%. No statistical method was used to fix the sample size in advance, and group allocation was not hidden from the investigators.

The chain employs TRBV28 and TRBJ2-5; the D region possibly corresponds to TRBD1 (5 bases align). Input material: blood. The receptor was derived from a man between 18 and 35 years old with Graves' hyperthyroidism. The DNA is as follows: TGTGCCAGCAGTTCCTGGGGCCAGTACCAAGAGACCCAGTACTTC. Translated, it gives CASSSWGQYQETQYF.